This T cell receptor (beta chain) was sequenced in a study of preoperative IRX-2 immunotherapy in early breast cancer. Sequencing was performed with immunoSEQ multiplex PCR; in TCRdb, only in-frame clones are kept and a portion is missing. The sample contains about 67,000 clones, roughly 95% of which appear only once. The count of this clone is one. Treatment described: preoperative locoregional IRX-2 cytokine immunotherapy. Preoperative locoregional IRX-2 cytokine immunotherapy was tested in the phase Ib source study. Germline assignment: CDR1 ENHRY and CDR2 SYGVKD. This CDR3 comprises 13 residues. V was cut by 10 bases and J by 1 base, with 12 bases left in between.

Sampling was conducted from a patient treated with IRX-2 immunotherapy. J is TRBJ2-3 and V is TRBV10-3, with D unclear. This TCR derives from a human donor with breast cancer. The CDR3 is CATADGGTDTQYF. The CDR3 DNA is TGTGCCACCGCGGACGGAGGCACAGATACGCAGTATTTT.